The source of this T cell receptor beta chain is a study of cytomegalovirus exposure and HLA in healthy donors. This clone was seen only once. PCR employed 60 Vbeta and 13 Jbeta primers. The table came from immunoSEQ multiplex PCR; TCRdb's copy has only in-frame clones and leaves some out. The table records around 210,000 clones, roughly 78% of them present only once. CDR3 length: 14 residues. Germline V gives CDR1 GTSNPN, CDR2 SVGIG (reference sequence). V shed 4 bases and J shed 8 bases, with 15 bases lying between them. This TCR was sampled from a boy aged 5 to 17 in good health and CMV-seronegative. The chain employs TRBV30 and TRBJ1-6; D gene unclear. Sequencing used PBMCs. CDR3 sequence reads: CAWTYGIPHSPLHF. CDR3 bases: TGTGCCTGGACCTACGGGATACCCCATTCACCCCTCCACTTT.